Below, 30 T cell receptor beta chains from the same sample are listed, as sequenced in a study of blood T cells in healthy people across ages. PCR was performed a second time for about 6 to 12 cycles using a sample-barcoded 5' primer and a J-beta primer mix. Using its own MiXCR run on the 5' RACE reads, TCRdb lists one record per CDR3 protein. Among 500,000 to 650,000 distinct CDR3 sequences listed, about 26% were seen once. These data also formed part of another study, on T cells of mothers and their children.

The specimen was blood. The receptor source for this set is a boy younger than 10 in good health.

The chain is built from TRBV7-2 and TRBJ1-5, with unresolved D. The length of the CDR3 is 12 residues. Germline lookup yields CDR1 SGHTA and CDR2 FQGNSA. V gave up 3 bases and J gave up 7 bases, with 7 bases separating them. In DNA form, the CDR3 reads TGTGCCAGCAGCTTTTGGCAGCAGCCCCAGCATTTT. Protein product: CASSFWQQPQHF.

The chain carries TRBV7-6 and TRBJ1-2; no firm D call. The V gene's germline CDR1 is SGHVS and CDR2 FNYEAQ. This CDR3 spans 14 amino acids. Trimming removed 1 base at V and 8 bases at J, with 14 bases between. The CDR3 loop is CASSLDPGVNGYTF. The DNA for the CDR3 is TGTGCCAGCAGCTTAGATCCAGGTGTAAACGGCTACACCTTC.

This clonotype has at least ten counts. The gene calls are TRBV29-1 and TRBJ2-1; 9 bases align to TRBD1. The DNA end lines up better with TRBJ2-5; the J call may be wrong. The length of the CDR3 is 12 residues. Germline V gene data show CDR1 as SQVTM and CDR2 as ANQGSEA. The CDR3 nucleotides read TGCATTACAGGGGGCGAGGCGGAGACCCAGTACTTC. Translation gives CITGGEAETQYF.

The genes are TRBV6-4 and TRBJ2-5; 9 bases line up with TRBD1. The J call is in doubt because the DNA end fits TRBJ2-1 better. This CDR3 has 14 amino acids. Germline CDR1 reads MRHNA; CDR2 reads SNTAGT. This CDR3 reads CASSLTGGVNEQFF. CDR3 sequence (DNA): TGTGCCAGCAGCTTGACAGGGGGAGTCAATGAGCAGTTCTTC.

V and J are TRBV29-1 and TRBJ2-5, with TRBD1 identical over 7 bases. The CDR3 spans 14 residues. V trimming: 3 bases; J trimming: 5 bases; junction bases outside the gene matches: 9. Per germline, CDR1 SQVTM and CDR2 ANQGSEA. CDR3: CSVDLGTVPETQYF. The CDR3 DNA is TGCAGCGTTGACCTCGGGACAGTCCCGGAGACCCAGTACTTC.

In its sample, this clonotype was seen many times. The CDR3 nucleotides read TGTGCCAGCAGTTTAGACATCCAGGGCTACACCTTC. The encoded protein is CASSLDIQGYTF. The chain uses TRBV28 and TRBJ1-2; D not certain. There are 12 residues in the CDR3. Between the trimmed V and J ends, which lost 2 bases and 8 bases, there was a span of 9 bases. Germline assignment: CDR1 MDHEN and CDR2 SYDVKM.

This clonotype turned up a few times. The CDR3 region has the DNA TGTGCCAGCAGTCGCCCTAGACTAGCTTCCTCCTACGAGCAGTACTTC. Amino acids: CASSRPRLASSYEQYF. The J gene is TRBJ2-1, the V gene TRBV6-2 or TRBV6-3, with TRBD2 identical over 7 bases. TRBJ2-7 matches the DNA end more closely, so the J call is doubtful. Looked up from germline, CDR1 is MNHEY and CDR2 is SVGEGT. This CDR3 is built from 16 residues.

This chain connects TRBV4-3 to TRBJ2-4, with no clear D. The CDR3 contains 15 residues. The V gene's germline CDR1 is LGHNA and CDR2 YSLEER. The V and J ends lost 0 bases and 6 bases respectively, with 12 bases between them. The CDR3 region has the DNA TGCGCCAGCAGCCAAGATCGATCTAGAGGAAACATTCAGTACTTC. This encodes CASSQDRSRGNIQYF.

The V and J genes are TRBV5-5 and TRBJ2-3, with 9 bases lining up with TRBD2. Germline V gene sequence: CDR1 SGHKS, CDR2 YYEKEE (reference sequence). J lost 3 bases, V lost 3 bases, and 17 bases had no gene match. This CDR3 is 19 amino acids long. The CDR3 sequence: CASSSGTALAGVTTDTQYF. The CDR3 nucleotides are TGTGCCAGCAGCTCCGGGACAGCGTTAGCGGGAGTAACGACAGATACGCAGTATTTT.

Only a few counts were recorded for this clonotype. The chain uses TRBV5-1 and TRBJ2-3, with 8 bases lining up with TRBD2. The germline gives CDR1 SGHRS, CDR2 YFSETQ. Trimming at V came to 1 base and at J to 4 bases, leaving 5 bases not matched to a gene. The CDR3 consists of 15 residues. As DNA, the CDR3 is TGCGCCAGCAGCTTGAGGGGACTAGTCGCAGATACGCAGTATTTT. Protein: CASSLRGLVADTQYF. Filled out from reference TRBV5-1 and TRBJ2-3, the complete variable domain reads KAGVTQTPRYLIKTRGQQVTLSCSPISGHRSVSWYQQTPGQGLQFLFEYFSETQRNKGNFPGRFSGRQFSNSRSEMNVSTLELGDSALYLCASSLRGLVADTQYFGPGTRLTVL.

This clonotype showed up just a few times. The chain links TRBV2 to TRBJ2-1; D is unresolved. Deletions cut 4 bases from V and 6 bases from J, with 7 bases between. The CDR3 runs 12 residues. From germline, CDR1 is SNHLY and CDR2 FYNNEI. DNA for the CDR3: TGTGCCAGCAGTGCGGATAGCAATGAGCAGTTCTTC. Translating gives CASSADSNEQFF. Full variable domain (outside the CDR3, taken from reference TRBV2 and TRBJ2-1): EPEVTQTPSHQVTQMGQEVILRCVPISNHLYFYWYRQILGQKVEFLVSFYNNEISEKSEIFDDQFSVERPDGSNFTLKIRSTKLEDSAMYFCASSADSNEQFFGPGTRLTVL.

There are a few counts of this clonotype. V gene TRBV12-3 or TRBV12-4 combines with J gene TRBJ1-2; D is possibly TRBD1 (5 bases). The V and J ends lost 7 bases and 4 bases respectively, with 16 bases between them. The CDR3 covers 14 residues. The CDR3 protein is CASTSPGTPYGYTF. The CDR3 DNA follows: TGTGCCAGCACCTCCCCCGGGACTCCCTATGGCTACACCTTC.

The rearrangement links TRBV6-1 to TRBJ1-6; 10 bases map to TRBD1. Germline CDR1 and CDR2: MNHNS and SASEGT. The V and J ends lost 6 bases and 8 bases, in that order; junction bases with no gene match: 7. The CDR3 runs 15 residues. The CDR3 sequence: CASRGRDRGDSPLHF. The CDR3 DNA is TGTGCCAGCAGGGGCCGGGACAGGGGTGATTCACCCCTCCACTTT.

There are a few counts of this clonotype. The rearrangement uses TRBV5-1 and TRBJ1-2, with D possibly matching TRBD1 (5 bases). Germline CDR1 is SGHRS and CDR2 is YFSETQ. V shed 2 bases and J shed 4 bases, with 12 bases lying between them. There are 14 residues in the CDR3. The CDR3 protein is CASSFTEGAYGYTF. The DNA for the CDR3 is TGCGCCAGCAGCTTTACAGAAGGGGCCTATGGCTACACCTTC. Using reference TRBV5-1 and TRBJ1-2 for the parts outside the CDR3, the full variable domain is KAGVTQTPRYLIKTRGQQVTLSCSPISGHRSVSWYQQTPGQGLQFLFEYFSETQRNKGNFPGRFSGRQFSNSRSEMNVSTLELGDSALYLCASSFTEGAYGYTFGSGTRLTVV.

V usage is TRBV6-2 or TRBV6-3 and J usage is TRBJ2-7; D gene unclear. The V gene lost 4 bases and the J gene lost 3 bases, with 10 bases spanning the gap. The germline V gene has CDR1 MNHEY and CDR2 SVGEGT. This CDR3 comprises 13 residues. CDR3 in amino acids: CASSFPRGYEQYF. The CDR3 coding sequence is TGTGCCAGCAGTTTCCCCCGTGGCTACGAGCAGTACTTC.

The chain is built from TRBV11-2 and TRBJ2-7; D is perhaps TRBD2 (5 bases). V dropped 6 bases and J dropped 6 bases, with 15 bases sitting between them. The CDR3 has 13 residues. CDR1 and CDR2 from the germline V gene are SGHAT and FQNNGV. The CDR3 is CASRSGTPGEQYF. Written as DNA, the CDR3 is TGTGCCAGCAGGAGCGGTACGCCGGGCGAGCAGTACTTC.

This clonotype has only a few counts. The chain has TRBV20-1 and TRBJ1-1; 8 bases map to TRBD1. Germline V gene lookup returns CDR1 DFQATT and CDR2 SNEGSKA (reference sequence). The J segment lost 7 bases and the V segment lost 6 bases, leaving 10 bases of the junction unmatched. This CDR3 region has 13 residues. The CDR3 protein is CSAETGGISEAFF. The DNA for the CDR3 is TGCAGTGCGGAAACAGGGGGGATAAGTGAAGCTTTCTTT.

The genes are TRBV30 and TRBJ1-2; D gene ambiguous. Per the germline V gene, CDR1 is GTSNPN and CDR2 is SVGIG (reference sequence). The CDR3 covers 16 residues. Trimming shortened V by 3 bases and J by 1 base, and 18 bases separated the two germline ends. The CDR3 DNA follows: TGTGCCTGGAGAAGTACCACACTGCCCTTTAACTATGGCTACACCTTC. It encodes CAWRSTTLPFNYGYTF.

This chain joins TRBV18 and TRBJ2-1, with D perhaps matching TRBD1 or TRBD2 (6 bases each). Germline lookup yields CDR1 KGHSH and CDR2 LQKENI. This CDR3 contains 15 residues. V was cut by 6 bases and J by 5 bases, with 17 bases left in between. CDR3 bases: TGTGCCAGCTCGACGTACGGGGGCCGGAACAATGAGCAGTTCTTC. Its translation is CASSTYGGRNNEQFF.

CDR3 residues: CASSLARGNIQYF. The CDR3 nucleotides read TGCGCCAGCAGCTTGGCGCGGGGGAACATTCAGTACTTC. V usage is TRBV5-1 and J usage is TRBJ2-4; 7 bases map to TRBD2. The CDR3 is made up of 13 amino acids. J gave up 7 bases and V 0 bases, and 1 base lay outside the gene matches. Germline V gives CDR1 SGHRS, CDR2 YFSETQ. Using reference TRBV5-1 and TRBJ2-4 for the parts outside the CDR3, the full variable domain is KAGVTQTPRYLIKTRGQQVTLSCSPISGHRSVSWYQQTPGQGLQFLFEYFSETQRNKGNFPGRFSGRQFSNSRSEMNVSTLELGDSALYLCASSLARGNIQYFGAGTRLSVL.

This rearrangement joins TRBV20-1 to TRBJ1-2; no clear D gene. The germline CDR1 and CDR2 sequences are DFQATT and SNEGSKA (reference sequence). The V gene lost 6 bases and the J gene lost 0 bases, with 17 bases spanning the gap. The CDR3 loop spans 15 amino acids. The CDR3 loop is CSAIAGRIANYGYTF. The CDR3 DNA is TGCAGTGCCATAGCCGGACGTATAGCTAACTATGGCTACACCTTC.

The DNA of the CDR3 is TGCAGTGCTGGACGGAGGGGGCGTGGGGATCCAGAGACCCAGTACTTC. This gives the protein CSAGRRGRGDPETQYF. This rearrangement joins TRBV20-1 to TRBJ2-5; the D gene is possibly TRBD1 (7 bases). Germline assignment: CDR1 DFQATT and CDR2 SNEGSKA (reference sequence). The V end lost 5 bases, the J end lost 4 bases, and 23 bases lay between the germline ends. The length of the CDR3 is 16 residues.

In regard to this clonotype: Because it lacks the conserved phenylalanine or tryptophan at the end, this CDR3 is likely a read error. The CDR3 region is CASSLNRDTEAFS. CDR3 in DNA: TGTGCCAGCAGTTTAAACAGGGACACTGAAGCTTTCTCT. This chain connects TRBV12-3 or TRBV12-4 to TRBJ1-1; a possible D gene is TRBD1 (6 bases). This CDR3 spans 13 amino acids. V was pared by 2 bases and J by 3 bases, with 7 bases between.

The rearrangement uses TRBV6-4 and TRBJ2-1, with 11 nucleotides matching TRBD2. This CDR3 comprises 14 residues. V dropped 8 bases and J dropped 8; count of bases not matched to a gene: 8. Germline CDR1 MRHNA, CDR2 SNTAGT. The CDR3 here is CASRSSGRSYEQFF. Written as DNA, the CDR3 is TGTGCCAGCCGTTCTAGCGGGAGGTCTTATGAGCAGTTCTTC.

This chain uses TRBV10-3 with TRBJ1-5, with 9 bases aligning to TRBD1. Trimming removed 10 bases from V and 7 bases from J; junction bases left unmatched: 8. The CDR3 covers 13 residues. Germline lookup yields CDR1 ENHRY and CDR2 SYGVKD. The CDR3: CASKQGAKQPQHF. CDR3 bases: TGTGCCAGCAAACAGGGGGCTAAACAGCCCCAGCATTTT.

This clonotype occurred a few times. The J gene is TRBJ2-5, the V gene TRBV7-9; D might be TRBD2 (6 bases). Near its end, the DNA agrees better with TRBJ2-7, so the J call may be wrong. The CDR3 has 14 residues. Germline V gene data show CDR1 as SEHNR and CDR2 as FQNEAQ (reference sequence). The CDR3 coding sequence is TGTGCCAGCAGCTTTGGAGGGGCGACCTACGAGCAGTACTTC. It codes for CASSFGGATYEQYF.

This sequence joins TRBV27 and TRBJ2-7; no clear D. V dropped 4 bases and J dropped 3 bases, with 10 bases sitting between them. The CDR3 sequence is 13 residues long. The V gene's germline CDR1 is MNHEY and CDR2 SMNVEV (reference sequence). The CDR3 spells CASSYAQHYEQYF. CDR3 sequence (DNA): TGTGCCAGCAGTTATGCCCAACACTACGAGCAGTACTTC.

Concerning this clonotype: A much larger clone differs from this one at a single base, so this may be a read error. The chain combines TRBV5-1 with TRBJ2-3; unclear D gene. CDR1 SGHRS and CDR2 YFSETQ come from the germline V gene. The CDR3 extends over 14 amino acids. The V end lost 4 bases, the J end lost 3 bases, and 12 bases lay between the germline ends. In nucleotides, the CDR3 is TGCGCCAGCAGCACAAGACATGGAACAGATACGCAGTATTTT. Encoded protein: CASSTRHGTDTQYF.

This clonotype was picked up a small number of times. This chain links TRBV7-8 with TRBJ1-6; D gene unclear. V was shortened by 2 bases and J by 0 bases, with 11 bases between the two germline ends. This CDR3 contains 17 residues. From germline, CDR1 is SGHVS and CDR2 FQNEAQ. Written as DNA, the CDR3 is TGTGCCAGCAGCTTAAGGGAAGATCGCTCCTATAATTCACCCCTCCACTTT. Translating gives CASSLREDRSYNSPLHF. The entire variable domain, with the rest obtained from reference TRBV7-8 and TRBJ1-6, is as follows: GAGVSQSPRYKVAKRGQDVALRCDPISGHVSLFWYQQALGQGPEFLTYFQNEAQLDKSGLPSDRFFAERPEGSVSTLKIQRTQQEDSAVYLCASSLREDRSYNSPLHFGNGTRLTVT.

Concerning this clonotype itself: One junction end disagrees with the germline gene, perhaps due to a read error. The chain recombines TRBV3-1 with TRBJ2-1; D remains ambiguous. Per the germline V gene, CDR1 is LGHDT and CDR2 is YNNKEL (reference sequence). The CDR3 runs 13 residues. CDR3 loop: CVSSLGPGREQFF. DNA for the CDR3: TGTGTCAGCAGCCTAGGCCCCGGACGTGAGCAGTTCTTC.